Below are 23 T cell receptor beta chains sequenced from a single sample in a study of response to subunit inactivated influenza vaccine. MiXCR, run by TCRdb on the RT-PCR reads, gives a single entry per CDR3 protein. Of 450,000 to 500,000 distinct CDR3 sequences listed, approximately 11% were seen once; the top ten hold approximately 12%. The sequences come from PBMCs from blood, collected more than 35 days after vaccination. The source is a man aged 45-60 years who received an inactivated influenza vaccine.

The chain uses TRBV7-2 and TRBJ2-3; 7 bases fit TRBD1. The CDR3 is 15 amino acids. Germline V lookup: CDR1 SGHTA, CDR2 FQGNSA. With 6 bases clipped from V and 3 bases from J, the junction kept 9 bases outside the gene matches. CDR3 DNA sequence: TGTGCCAGCAGATCGACAGGGTTTCCAACAGATACGCAGTATTTT. It specifies CASRSTGFPTDTQYF.

At least ten counts were recorded for this clonotype. The rearrangement joins TRBV7-9 to TRBJ2-7, with TRBD2 matching 10 bases. The CDR3 loop spans 17 amino acids. Germline V gene sequence: CDR1 SEHNR, CDR2 FQNEAQ (reference sequence). Trimming cost V 6 bases and J 6 bases; bases outside gene matches: 17. The CDR3 DNA follows: TGTGCCAGCAGGGGGGGGGCTAGCGGGAGACTTGGCTCCGAGCAGTACTTC. Protein sequence: CASRGGASGRLGSEQYF.

The J gene is TRBJ1-1, the V gene TRBV10-3; D call uncertain. The V gene lost 4 bases and the J gene lost 2 bases, with 11 bases spanning the gap. This CDR3 is 14 amino acids long. Germline CDR1 ENHRY, CDR2 SYGVKD. The CDR3 sequence is CAISGSSINTEAFF. For the CDR3, the DNA is TGTGCCATCAGTGGATCCAGTATCAACACTGAAGCTTTCTTT.

A few counts support this clonotype. J is TRBJ2-1 and V is TRBV11-2, with 12 nucleotides matching TRBD2. Germline CDR1 reads SGHAT; CDR2 reads FQNNGV. Losses at the gene ends were 4 bases for V and 4 bases for J; bases not matched to a gene: 5. The CDR3 extends over 16 amino acids. Here the CDR3 reads CASSSRTSGEYNEQFF. The CDR3 DNA is TGTGCCAGCAGCTCCCGGACTAGCGGGGAATACAATGAGCAGTTCTTC.

CDR3 residues: CASSFNPIRTVNQPQHF. Written as DNA, the CDR3 is TGTGCCAGCAGCTTTAACCCGATCCGGACCGTCAATCAGCCCCAGCATTTT. This chain joins TRBV7-9 and TRBJ1-5, with D hard to call. The CDR3 runs to 17 residues. With 3 bases removed from V and 3 bases from J, the gap between germline ends came to 18 bases. CDR1 and CDR2 from the germline V gene are SEHNR and FQNEAQ (reference sequence).

The sample holds a few counts of this clonotype. The V gene is TRBV20-1, the J gene TRBJ2-3, with D perhaps TRBD2 (6 bases). Germline CDR1 reads DFQATT; CDR2 reads SNEGSKA (reference sequence). Trimming cost V 3 bases and J 0 bases, with 13 bases left between them. The CDR3 consists of 15 residues. CDR3 bases: TGCAGTGCTAGGCGGGGAGGAGATAGCACAGATACGCAGTATTTT. As protein: CSARRGGDSTDTQYF.

Only a few counts were recorded for this clonotype. The chain is built from TRBV4-2 and TRBJ2-7, with TRBD2 identical over 7 bases. The CDR3 has 14 residues. Looked up from germline, CDR1 is LGHNA and CDR2 is YNFKEQ. J lost 2 bases, V lost 1 base, and 2 bases had no gene match. The CDR3 DNA sequence: TGTGCCAGCAGCCAAGTCGGGGGGACCTACGAGCAGTACTTC. Its protein product is CASSQVGGTYEQYF.

This clonotype came up a few times. The V call is TRBV4-3, the J call TRBJ1-1, with a weak D call TRBD1 (6 bases). V lost 5 bases and J lost 5, with 15 bases in between. Per the germline V gene, CDR1 is LGHNA and CDR2 is YSLEER. This CDR3 spans 14 amino acids. The CDR3 loop reads CASSEGQRGTEAFF. For the CDR3, the DNA is TGCGCCAGCAGCGAAGGACAGAGGGGGACTGAAGCTTTCTTT.

The chain couples TRBV12-3 or TRBV12-4 to TRBJ1-1; D remains ambiguous. The CDR3 spans 15 residues. The germline V and J ends were trimmed by 3 bases and 10 bases, with 21 bases remaining between them. In DNA form, the CDR3 reads TGTGCCAGCAGTTTGAGGGCCAACGCGGGCAGCCGAGCTTTCTTT. Translation: CASSLRANAGSRAFF.

This clonotype was detected many times. The chain combines TRBV5-6 with TRBJ1-6, with 7 bases lining up with TRBD1. J lost 11 bases, V lost 4 bases, and 6 bases had no gene match. This CDR3 region has 13 residues. Looked up from germline, CDR1 is SGHDT and CDR2 is YYEEEE. The CDR3, as DNA: TGTGCCAGCAGCCTACAGGGGAGACCACCCCTCCACTTT. Translating it yields CASSLQGRPPLHF. Variable domain in full (rest from reference TRBV5-6 and TRBJ1-6): DAGVTQSPTHLIKTRGQQVTLRCSPKSGHDTVSWYQQALGQGPQFIFQYYEEEERQRGNFPDRFSGHQFPNYSSELNVNALLLGDSALYLCASSLQGRPPLHFGNGTRLTVT.

The rearrangement links TRBV15 to TRBJ2-3; 7 bases are shared with TRBD2. Germline V gene data show CDR1 as LNHNV and CDR2 as YYDKDF (reference sequence). The J segment lost 3 bases and the V segment lost 2 bases, leaving 5 bases of the junction unmatched. The length of the CDR3 is 15 residues. CDR3 protein: CATSRSGLMTDTQYF. CDR3 DNA sequence: TGTGCCACCAGCAGATCGGGACTAATGACAGATACGCAGTATTTT.

This chain joins TRBV7-2 and TRBJ1-2; TRBD1 might be the D (5 bases). With 5 bases removed from V and 4 bases from J, the gap between germline ends came to 14 bases. Germline V gene data show CDR1 as SGHTA and CDR2 as FQGNSA. The CDR3 is made up of 14 amino acids. The CDR3: CASSQAGGSYGYTF. The CDR3 DNA reads TGTGCCAGCAGCCAAGCGGGGGGGTCCTATGGCTACACCTTC. The entire variable domain, with the rest obtained from reference TRBV7-2 and TRBJ1-2, is as follows: GAGVSQSPSNKVTEKGKDVELRCDPISGHTALYWYRQSLGQGLEFLIYFQGNSAPDKSGLPSDRFSAERTGGSVSTLTIQRTQQEDSAVYLCASSQAGGSYGYTFGSGTRLTVV.

The chain uses TRBV7-2 and TRBJ2-1, with 11 bases aligning to TRBD2. Germline assignment: CDR1 SGHTA and CDR2 FQGNSA. Losses at the gene ends were 1 base for V and 9 bases for J; bases not matched to a gene: 5. The CDR3 runs 15 residues. CDR3 in amino acids: CASSLGTSGSAEQFF. The CDR3 DNA sequence: TGTGCCAGCAGCTTAGGCACTAGCGGGAGTGCTGAGCAGTTCTTC.

This clonotype has a handful of counts. The CDR3 DNA follows: TGTGCCAGCAGCCAAGCGAATGAGCAGTTCTTC. It codes for CASSQANEQFF. This chain joins TRBV3-1 and TRBJ2-1; D is undetermined. The CDR3 runs to 11 residues. Trimming took 1 base from V and 7 from J, leaving 2 bases between them. Germline V gene data show CDR1 as LGHDT and CDR2 as YNNKEL (reference sequence).

This chain connects TRBV2 to TRBJ1-4, with D hard to call. V was cut by 2 bases and J by 1 base, with 5 bases left in between. CDR1 is SNHLY, CDR2 FYNNEI, per germline. The CDR3 extends over 14 amino acids. The CDR3 DNA is TGTGCCAGCAGTGAACGAAGAACTAATGAAAAACTGTTTTTT. It yields the protein CASSERRTNEKLFF.

This clonotype was picked up a small number of times. The gene calls are TRBV24-1 and TRBJ2-5; D is uncertain. CDR3 size: 14 residues. V was cut by 1 base and J by 0 bases, with 5 bases left in between. Germline CDR1 and CDR2: KGHDR and SFDVKD. The CDR3 bases are TGTGCCACCAGTGATTTCCGGGACCAAGAGACCCAGTACTTC. Translated: CATSDFRDQETQYF.

This clonotype turned up a few times. The chain has TRBV20-1 and TRBJ2-7, with TRBD2 matching over 7 bases. Germline CDR1 reads DFQATT; CDR2 reads SNEGSKA (reference sequence). J gave up 1 base and V 0 bases, and 9 bases lay outside the gene matches. The CDR3 contains 16 residues. The CDR3 DNA sequence: TGCAGTGCTAGAGATCTCCAGGGACTACCTTCCTACGAGCAGTACTTC. This encodes CSARDLQGLPSYEQYF.

At least ten counts were recorded for this clonotype. The chain combines TRBV11-2 with TRBJ2-2; D possibly corresponds to TRBD1 (6 bases). V lost 5 bases to trimming and J lost 2 bases, with 12 bases between them. The CDR3 length is 15 residues. Germline values: CDR1 SGHAT, CDR2 FQNNGV. The CDR3 loop reads CASSVRTANTGELFF. The CDR3 DNA sequence: TGTGCCAGCAGCGTAAGGACAGCCAACACCGGGGAGCTGTTTTTT.

This chain joins TRBV6-1 and TRBJ1-2; D gene uncertain. The V gene lost 6 bases and the J gene lost 4 bases, with 15 bases spanning the gap. The CDR3 consists of 14 residues. CDR1 and CDR2 from the germline V gene are MNHNS and SASEGT. CDR3: CASRDQTSGYGYTF. The CDR3 DNA reads TGTGCCAGCAGGGACCAGACTTCGGGCTATGGCTACACCTTC.

This chain uses TRBV12-3 or TRBV12-4 with TRBJ2-2; 9 bases align to TRBD1. The J segment lost 3 bases and the V segment lost 5 bases, leaving 4 bases of the junction unmatched. The CDR3 covers 15 residues. The CDR3 DNA reads as TGTGCCAGCAGTCCCGGGGACAGGGACACCGGGGAGCTGTTTTTT. Translated, it gives CASSPGDRDTGELFF.

This clonotype was picked up many times. This chain connects TRBV18 to TRBJ1-6; maybe TRBD1 (6 bases). The CDR3 length is 17 residues. V was pared by 2 bases and J by 6 bases, with 17 bases between. Germline CDR1 and CDR2: KGHSH and LQKENI. The CDR3 DNA is TGTGCCAGCTCACCAACAGGGAGGTTTCATCTTAATTCACCCCTCCACTTT. Residues: CASSPTGRFHLNSPLHF.

This clonotype has only a few counts. The DNA of the CDR3 is TGTGCCAGCAGCTCCCAAATCGGCTGGGCCGGGGAGCTGTTTTTT. Translation gives CASSSQIGWAGELFF. This chain links TRBV14 with TRBJ2-2; D is undetermined. The CDR3 length is 15 residues. Trimming took off 5 bases at V and 6 bases at J, with 16 bases between the two ends. Germline V gene lookup returns CDR1 SGHDN and CDR2 FVKESK.

This clonotype was seen a handful of times. The V call is TRBV5-6, the J call TRBJ1-5, with 8 bases identical to TRBD1. V shed 0 bases and J 7 bases; nucleotides not matched to a gene: 6. CDR1 is SGHDT, CDR2 YYEEEE, per germline. The CDR3 has 15 amino acids. CDR3 DNA sequence: TGTGCCAGCAGCTTGGTAGGAAACAGGGGGCAGCCCCAGCATTTT. It is translated as CASSLVGNRGQPQHF. Full variable domain (rest looked up from reference TRBV5-6 and TRBJ1-5): DAGVTQSPTHLIKTRGQQVTLRCSPKSGHDTVSWYQQALGQGPQFIFQYYEEEERQRGNFPDRFSGHQFPNYSSELNVNALLLGDSALYLCASSLVGNRGQPQHFGDGTRLSIL.